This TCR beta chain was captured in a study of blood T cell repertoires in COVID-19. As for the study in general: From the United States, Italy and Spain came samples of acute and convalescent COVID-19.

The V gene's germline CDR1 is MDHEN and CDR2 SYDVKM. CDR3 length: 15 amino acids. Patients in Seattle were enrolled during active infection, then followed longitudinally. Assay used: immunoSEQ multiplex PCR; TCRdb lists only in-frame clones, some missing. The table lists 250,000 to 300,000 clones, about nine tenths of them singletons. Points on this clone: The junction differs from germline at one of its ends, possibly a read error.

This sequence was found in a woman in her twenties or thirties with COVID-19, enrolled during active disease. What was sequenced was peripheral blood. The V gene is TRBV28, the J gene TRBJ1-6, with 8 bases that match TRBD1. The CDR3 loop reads CASRPDRGYHSPLHF. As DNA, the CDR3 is TGTGCCAGCAGGCCCGACAGGGGCTATCATTCACCCCTCCACTTT.